These 26 T cell receptor beta chains were all obtained from the same sample, sequenced in a study of cytomegalovirus exposure and HLA in healthy donors. 60 Vbeta and 13 Jbeta primers were used in PCR. The data were produced by immunoSEQ multiplex PCR, yet TCRdb's version contains in-frame clones alone and is incomplete. The data contain around 200,000 clones, about three quarters of them singletons. Sequenced sample: PBMCs. The receptor set was obtained from a man younger than 30 in good health and CMV-seronegative.

The V call is TRBV28, the J call TRBJ2-5, with 9 bases lining up with TRBD1. Germline V gives CDR1 MDHEN, CDR2 SYDVKM. This CDR3 has 13 amino acids. J gave up 5 bases and V 10 bases, and 8 bases lay outside the gene matches. CDR3 amino acids: CATRDRARETQYF. The CDR3 DNA follows: TGTGCCACCCGGGACAGGGCTCGCGAGACCCAGTACTTC.

The V gene is TRBV10-3, the J gene TRBJ1-5, with 10 bases that match TRBD1. Per germline, CDR1 ENHRY and CDR2 SYGVKD. This CDR3 has 18 amino acids. V was clipped by 3 bases and J by 6 bases; unmatched bases: 14. The CDR3 sequence: CAISDPGTGVLESQPQHF. Written as DNA, the CDR3 is TGTGCCATCAGTGATCCGGGGACAGGGGTTTTAGAGAGTCAGCCCCAGCATTTT.

This sequence joins TRBV27 and TRBJ2-1; a weak D match, TRBD1 (6 bases). The germline gives CDR1 MNHEY, CDR2 SMNVEV (reference sequence). The CDR3 spans 13 residues. V dropped 8 bases and J dropped 5 bases, with 13 bases sitting between them. DNA of the CDR3: TGTGCCAGCTCTCCCGGGACACACAATGAGCAGTTCTTC. Translating gives CASSPGTHNEQFF.

The chain combines TRBV11-2 with TRBJ2-7, with D perhaps matching TRBD1 (6 bases). CDR3 length equals 14 residues. Germline CDR1 is SGHAT and CDR2 is FQNNGV. Trimming cost V 3 bases and J 2 bases, with 11 bases left between them. Here the CDR3 DNA reads TGTGCCAGCAGCTTTGGGACACCAGCCTACGAGCAGTACTTC. Translating it yields CASSFGTPAYEQYF.

This clone has only a few counts. The chain joins TRBV30 to TRBJ1-5, with no clear D. The V gene lost 4 bases and the J gene lost 4 bases, with 11 bases spanning the gap. The CDR3 length is 13 residues. The V gene's germline CDR1 is GTSNPN and CDR2 SVGIG (reference sequence). The CDR3 DNA reads as TGTGCCTGGACGAGGGAGGCAAATCAGCCCCAGCATTTT. Amino acid sequence: CAWTREANQPQHF. The complete variable domain, with remaining parts taken from reference TRBV30 and TRBJ1-5, reads SQTIHQWPATLVQPVGSPLSLECTVEGTSNPNLYWYRQAAGRGLQLLFYSVGIGQISSEVPQNLSASRPQDRQFILSSKKLLLSDSGFYLCAWTREANQPQHFGDGTRLSIL.

This rearrangement joins TRBV28 to TRBJ2-2; 8 bases fit TRBD1. Per the germline V gene, CDR1 is MDHEN and CDR2 is SYDVKM. Losses at the gene ends were 7 bases for V and 4 bases for J; bases not matched to a gene: 5. There are 14 residues in the CDR3. Written as DNA, the CDR3 is TGTGCCAGCATCCTCGGACAGGGCACCGGGGAGCTGTTTTTT. It encodes CASILGQGTGELFF.

The CDR3 sequence is CAWRWGQGTEAFF. CDR3 DNA: TGTGCCTGGAGGTGGGGGCAGGGCACTGAAGCTTTCTTT. V gene TRBV30 combines with J gene TRBJ1-1; D possibly corresponds to TRBD1 (6 bases). The CDR3 loop spans 13 amino acids. Germline loops: CDR1 GTSNPN, CDR2 SVGIG (reference sequence). Deletions cut 3 bases from V and 4 bases from J, with 12 bases between.

The rearrangement uses TRBV30 and TRBJ2-7, with 7 bases that match TRBD1. V was clipped by 2 bases and J by 5 bases; unmatched bases: 9. The germline gives CDR1 GTSNPN, CDR2 SVGIG (reference sequence). The CDR3 sequence is 14 residues long. The CDR3 DNA reads TGTGCCTGGAGTCCTAAGACAGGGTTGAACGAGCAGTACTTC. It specifies CAWSPKTGLNEQYF.

The chain employs TRBV5-6 and TRBJ1-1, with 11 positions matching TRBD1. The CDR3 contains 16 residues. Germline V gene lookup returns CDR1 SGHDT and CDR2 YYEEEE. Trimming took 4 bases from V and 3 from J; bases not matched to a gene: 8. CDR3 sequence: CASSPDRGPGDTEAFF. CDR3 in DNA: TGTGCCAGCAGCCCGGACAGGGGGCCTGGGGACACTGAAGCTTTCTTT.

The gene calls are TRBV25-1 and TRBJ1-1; TRBD1 matches 9 bases. Trimming at V came to 6 bases and at J to 4 bases, leaving 3 bases not matched to a gene. Germline CDR1 MGHDK, CDR2 SYGVNS. The CDR3 contains 13 residues. The CDR3 DNA sequence: TGTGCCAGCAGGATGACAGGGGGCACTGAAGCTTTCTTT. Translated, it gives CASRMTGGTEAFF.

This clone came up a few times. The chain couples TRBV14 to TRBJ1-5; TRBD1 might be the D (6 bases). V lost 8 bases and J lost 5, with 13 bases in between. Germline CDR1 is SGHDN and CDR2 is FVKESK. The CDR3 length is 13 residues. This chain's CDR3 is CASSTGWDQPQHF. The CDR3 nucleotides are TGTGCCAGCTCCACAGGGTGGGATCAGCCCCAGCATTTT.

The chain combines TRBV4-3 with TRBJ2-1; D unresolved. The CDR3 consists of 15 residues. Germline V CDR1 and CDR2: LGHNA, YSLEER. V gave up 1 base and J gave up 4 bases, with 11 bases separating them. The CDR3 protein is CASSQVNPDYNEQFF. The DNA for the CDR3 is TGCGCCAGCAGCCAAGTAAATCCAGATTACAATGAGCAGTTCTTC.

The J gene is TRBJ2-5, the V gene TRBV6-6; 11 nucleotides line up with TRBD1. Germline trimming cut 8 bases from V and 3 bases from J; bases unmatched to any gene: 5. Germline values: CDR1 MNHNY, CDR2 SVGAGI (reference sequence). The CDR3 covers 14 residues. The chain's CDR3 is CASYRDRGKETQYF. CDR3 DNA sequence: TGTGCCAGCTACCGGGACAGGGGGAAAGAGACCCAGTACTTC.

The chain couples TRBV11-2 to TRBJ2-1; D is possibly TRBD1 (5 bases). Trimming pared 5 bases from V and 7 bases from J, leaving 15 bases between. The CDR3 runs 14 residues. Germline loops: CDR1 SGHAT, CDR2 FQNNGV. The CDR3 reads CASSPLTERNEQFF. DNA for the CDR3: TGTGCCAGCAGCCCGCTGACAGAACGAAATGAGCAGTTCTTC.

The genes are TRBV7-9 and TRBJ1-5; D is undetermined. Germline V CDR1 and CDR2: SEHNR, FQNEAQ (reference sequence). V was clipped by 5 bases and J by 0 bases, with 5 bases between them. The CDR3 totals 13 residues. The DNA of the CDR3 is TGTGCCAGCAGCCCAAATAGCAATCAGCCCCAGCATTTT. As protein: CASSPNSNQPQHF.

Only a few counts were recorded for this clone. The chain couples TRBV6-7 to TRBJ1-4; TRBD1 is a possible D gene (5 bases). TRBV6-7 is an ORF, with its function uncertain. The V gene lost 6 bases and the J gene lost 1 base, with 15 bases spanning the gap. The CDR3 has 16 amino acids. DNA of the CDR3: TGTGCCAGCAGCGTTAGGGGAAACAAAACTAATGAAAAACTGTTTTTT. It translates to CASSVRGNKTNEKLFF.

The chain employs TRBV18 and TRBJ2-7; a possible D gene is TRBD2 (5 bases). Trimming removed 3 bases at V and 3 bases at J, with 12 bases between. The CDR3 totals 14 residues. Germline values: CDR1 KGHSH, CDR2 LQKENI. DNA of the CDR3: TGTGCCAGCTCACCGGACGACCGGGACTACGAGCAGTACTTC. Amino acids: CASSPDDRDYEQYF.

The rearrangement links TRBV5-6 to TRBJ2-5, with TRBD1 identical over 7 bases. Looked up from germline, CDR1 is SGHDT and CDR2 is YYEEEE. CDR3 length: 13 residues. Losses at the gene ends were 4 bases for V and 5 bases for J; bases not matched to a gene: 5. CDR3 DNA sequence: TGTGCCAGCAGCGCCGGCAGGGGGGAGACCCAGTACTTC. Translating gives CASSAGRGETQYF.

This clone was counted a few times. V and J are TRBV11-2 and TRBJ1-1; D ambiguous. The CDR3 is 13 residues long. Germline loops: CDR1 SGHAT, CDR2 FQNNGV. V was trimmed by 4 bases and J by 5 bases, leaving 11 bases between them. The CDR3 DNA reads as TGTGCCAGCAGCTCCTTAAAGAGGACTGAAGCTTTCTTT. Translation gives CASSSLKRTEAFF.

This clone was seen a few times. The chain carries TRBV5-6 and TRBJ1-3; D is undetermined. Germline V gene sequence: CDR1 SGHDT, CDR2 YYEEEE. Trimming took off 1 base at V and 0 bases at J, with 11 bases between the two ends. The CDR3 is 16 residues long. CDR3 sequence (DNA): TGTGCCAGCAGCTTGAAAGAGGGTTACTCTGGAAACACCATATATTTT. Its translation: CASSLKEGYSGNTIYF.

This clone appeared once. The chain employs TRBV30 and TRBJ1-5; TRBD1 matches 10 bases. The ends lost 1 base at V and 3 bases at J; junction bases unmatched: 3. Germline assignment: CDR1 GTSNPN and CDR2 SVGIG (reference sequence). The CDR3 extends over 15 amino acids. The CDR3 DNA is TGTGCCTGGAGTGGAGGACAGGGGGACAATCAGCCCCAGCATTTT. Its translation is CAWSGGQGDNQPQHF.

The chain carries TRBV5-1 and TRBJ2-5, with TRBD2 matching 13 bases. Germline V CDR1 and CDR2: SGHRS, YFSETQ. The CDR3 totals 17 residues. J was trimmed by 6 bases and V by 3 bases; bases with no gene match: 11. CDR3 sequence: CASSSQTSGGPTKTQYF. The CDR3 region has the DNA TGCGCCAGCAGCTCCCAGACTAGCGGGGGGCCCACAAAGACCCAGTACTTC.

This clone was counted between two and nine times. CDR3 in amino acids: CASSLDRRNPNYGYTF. The DNA of the CDR3 is TGTGCCAGCAGCTTGGACAGGAGGAACCCTAACTATGGCTACACCTTC. The chain recombines TRBV7-2 with TRBJ1-2; 7 bases align to TRBD1. CDR1 is SGHTA and CDR2 is FQGNSA in the germline V gene. The CDR3 contains 16 residues. With V trimmed by 3 bases and J by 0 bases, 7 bases remained unmatched.

This clone was counted between two and nine times. J is TRBJ2-2 and V is TRBV7-6, with TRBD1 matching over 11 bases. Per the germline V gene, CDR1 is SGHVS and CDR2 is FNYEAQ. The CDR3 has 15 residues. V gave up 5 bases and J gave up 4 bases; unmatched junction bases: 3. This CDR3 is CASSLGQGGTGELFF. As DNA, the CDR3 is TGTGCCAGCAGCCTGGGACAGGGGGGCACCGGGGAGCTGTTTTTT.

This chain joins TRBV10-2 and TRBJ1-1; D is undetermined. Germline assignment: CDR1 WSHSY and CDR2 SAAADI. The CDR3 covers 12 residues. The V end was cut by 6 bases, the J end by 1 base, with 6 bases between. CDR3: CASRPGNTEAFF. CDR3 in DNA: TGCGCCAGCAGACCAGGGAACACTGAAGCTTTCTTT.

This chain connects TRBV6-4 to TRBJ2-1; 9 bases line up with TRBD2. The ends lost 0 bases at V and 6 bases at J; junction bases unmatched: 6. The CDR3 runs 16 residues. Germline V gene data show CDR1 as MRHNA and CDR2 as SNTAGT. This CDR3 is CASSDSKLAGLNEQFF. The CDR3 nucleotides read TGTGCCAGCAGTGACTCGAAACTAGCGGGTCTCAATGAGCAGTTCTTC.